The present T cell receptor beta chain was sequenced within a study of cytotoxic CD8 clonotypes in ibrutinib-treated CLL. Clones were read by immunoSEQ multiplex PCR, and TCRdb kept only the in-frame ones, dropping some. The table has nearly 85,000 clones, around 79% seen once. About this clone itself: Its antigen is not known.

Germline CDR1 reads SGDLS; CDR2 reads YYNGEE. The CDR3 extends over 14 amino acids. V was cut by 3 bases and J by 5 bases, with 14 bases left in between. Whole-study findings and limits: Exceeding age-matched healthy donors, baseline clonality also tracked the counts of circulating CD8+ T cells.

This chain uses TRBV9 with TRBJ2-5; a weak D match, TRBD2 (7 bases). Sequences were derived from PBMCs, sampled after 12 months of ibrutinib treatment. The sequence was collected from a human donor with chronic lymphocytic leukemia. The CDR3 sequence: CASSGGGRGETQYF. Written as DNA, the CDR3 is TGTGCCAGCAGCGGAGGGGGGAGGGGCGAGACCCAGTACTTC.